This T cell receptor (beta chain) was profiled in a study of CD8 T cells in Susac syndrome. The CDR3 spans 14 residues. Per germline, CDR1 SGHRS and CDR2 YFSETQ. Between the trimmed V and J ends, which lost 2 bases and 1 base, there was a span of 9 bases. Reverse transcription of about 0.45 to 1 ug RNA was performed with random hexamers. TCRdb analysed the immunoSEQ multiplex PCR reads with MiXCR anew, one entry per CDR3 protein. This table holds over 150,000 distinct CDR3 sequences, 90% to 95% found once. This clonotype appeared a single time. Sequencing was carried out using CD4+ T cells from PBMCs. The TCR originated in a human donor with multiple sclerosis. The chain is built from TRBV5-1 and TRBJ1-1, with unresolved D. CDR3 DNA sequence: TGCGCCAGCAGCTTAAGCGTAGGGAACACTGAAGCTTTCTTT. Its translation: CASSLSVGNTEAFF.